A single sample gave rise to the 32 T cell receptor beta chains below, sequenced in a study of cytomegalovirus exposure and HLA in healthy donors. Sequencing used immunoSEQ multiplex PCR; TCRdb keeps in-frame clones, though not all of them. The sample contains over 100,000 clones, roughly 90% of which appear only once. The source material was PBMCs. Receptors were obtained from a young woman in good health and CMV-seropositive.

The rearrangement uses TRBV30 and TRBJ2-7; 10 nucleotides agree with TRBD2. The V gene's germline CDR1 is GTSNPN and CDR2 SVGIG (reference sequence). The J segment lost 7 bases and the V segment lost 0 bases, leaving 9 bases of the junction unmatched. The CDR3 is 15 residues long. The CDR3 nucleotides are TGTGCCTGGAGTGTAGGTGGGGGACTAGCGTGGGAGCAGTACTTC. Translation: CAWSVGGGLAWEQYF.

This sequence joins TRBV6-5 and TRBJ1-3; TRBD1 agrees at 9 bases. The CDR3 runs to 13 residues. Germline assignment: CDR1 MNHEY and CDR2 SVGAGI. V dropped 6 bases and J dropped 7; count of bases not matched to a gene: 4. The CDR3 nucleotides are TGTGCCAGCAGGCGGGACAGGGTGAACACCATATATTTT. It specifies CASRRDRVNTIYF.

V is TRBV29-1 and J is TRBJ1-1, with unresolved D. V lost 0 bases, J lost 9 bases, and 17 bases lay in between. CDR3 size: 14 residues. In germline, CDR1 is SQVTM, CDR2 ANQGSEA. The CDR3 region has the DNA TGCAGCGTTGAAGATTACGGAGGCATTGGGCAAGCTTTCTTT. This codes for CSVEDYGGIGQAFF.

This clone was found once. The chain links TRBV19 to TRBJ1-1; 11 bases align to TRBD1. CDR3 length equals 16 residues. CDR1 is LNHDA and CDR2 is SQIVND in the germline V gene (reference sequence). V lost 5 bases, J lost 7 bases, and 12 bases stayed unmatched. In DNA, the CDR3 is TGTGCCAGTAGTTCACGGACAGGGGGCTTTTATGATGAAGCTTTCTTT. Its translation is CASSSRTGGFYDEAFF.

The chain joins TRBV6-5 to TRBJ2-1; 11 bases fit TRBD2. J lost 6 bases, V lost 6 bases, and 7 bases had no gene match. The CDR3 totals 15 residues. The V gene's germline CDR1 is MNHEY and CDR2 SVGAGI. The CDR3, as DNA: TGTGCCAGCAGCGAACTAGCGGGAGTTCGCAATGAGCAGTTCTTC. It codes for CASSELAGVRNEQFF.

The chain links TRBV7-6 to TRBJ2-2, with TRBD1 matching 7 bases. The CDR3 totals 14 residues. With V trimmed by 10 bases and J by 1 base, 6 bases remained unmatched. Germline V lookup: CDR1 SGHVS, CDR2 FNYEAQ. CDR3 DNA: TGTGCCACCACCGGGACAGTGAACACCGGGGAGCTGTTTTTT. Its translation is CATTGTVNTGELFF.

This chain connects TRBV7-9 to TRBJ2-5; D is undetermined. The CDR3 runs to 12 residues. The germline V gene has CDR1 SEHNR and CDR2 FQNEAQ (reference sequence). Trimming stripped 5 bases from V and 5 bases from J, with 9 bases between. Here the CDR3 reads CASSTLGETQYF. In DNA, the CDR3 is TGTGCCAGCAGCACCCTGGGCGAGACCCAGTACTTC.

The table lists this clone with a few counts. The rearrangement uses TRBV7-8 and TRBJ2-5; the D gene is possibly TRBD2 (6 bases). The germline V and J ends were trimmed by 6 bases and 0 bases, with 11 bases remaining between them. The CDR3 runs to 14 residues. CDR1 is SGHVS, CDR2 FQNEAQ, per germline. The CDR3 nucleotides read TGTGCCAGCAGACCGGGACTTAACCAAGAGACCCAGTACTTC. Its translation: CASRPGLNQETQYF.

The chain employs TRBV19 and TRBJ2-7; 10 nucleotides match TRBD1. The CDR3 is made up of 15 amino acids. Per germline, CDR1 LNHDA and CDR2 SQIVND (reference sequence). V lost 4 bases to trimming and J lost 5 bases; unmatched junction nucleotides: 8. CDR3 protein: CASSTTGTGVHEQYF. CDR3 in DNA: TGTGCCAGTAGTACGACCGGGACAGGGGTCCACGAGCAGTACTTC.

This chain uses TRBV6-1 with TRBJ1-1, with D perhaps matching TRBD1 (5 bases). CDR1 is MNHNS and CDR2 is SASEGT in the germline V gene. Trimming removed 0 bases at V and 1 base at J, with 6 bases between. The CDR3 runs 14 residues. This chain's CDR3 is CASSEAGGNTEAFF. CDR3 sequence (DNA): TGTGCCAGCAGTGAAGCGGGGGGGAACACTGAAGCTTTCTTT.

The rearrangement links TRBV20-1 to TRBJ2-5; D is uncertain. CDR3 length: 11 residues. With 5 bases removed from V and 7 bases from J, the gap between germline ends came to 11 bases. Germline assignment: CDR1 DFQATT and CDR2 SNEGSKA (reference sequence). CDR3 in DNA: TGCAGTGCTGAGACGGGTAGGACCCAGTACTTC. It yields the protein CSAETGRTQYF.

This chain links TRBV2 with TRBJ2-2, with D unresolved. CDR3 length: 12 residues. V was clipped by 10 bases and J by 5 bases, with 11 bases between them. Germline CDR1 reads SNHLY; CDR2 reads FYNNEI. CDR3: CAIGWATGELFF. CDR3 sequence (DNA): TGTGCCATTGGTTGGGCGACCGGGGAGCTGTTTTTT.

DNA for the CDR3: TGCGCCAGCAGCCAACGGGGAACCGGGACAGGGAACGGAGATACGCAGTATTTT. Its protein product is CASSQRGTGTGNGDTQYF. The chain combines TRBV4-3 with TRBJ2-3; 9 nucleotides line up with TRBD1. The V gene end was trimmed by 2 bases and the J gene end by 5 bases; junction bases not matched to a gene: 14. CDR3 length: 18 amino acids. CDR1 is LGHNA and CDR2 is YSLEER in the germline V gene.

The V call is TRBV7-9, the J call TRBJ2-5; TRBD1 is a possible D gene (6 bases). The CDR3 has 15 residues. The germline V gene has CDR1 SEHNR and CDR2 FQNEAQ (reference sequence). Trimming cost V 5 bases and J 5 bases, with 18 bases left between them. The CDR3 DNA sequence: TGTGCCAGCAGCAGTCAGGGGTCGGGGTTCGAGACCCAGTACTTC. Its translation: CASSSQGSGFETQYF.

The rearrangement joins TRBV2 to TRBJ1-1; D not resolved. The V end was cut by 8 bases, the J end by 5 bases, with 9 bases between. Germline loops: CDR1 SNHLY, CDR2 FYNNEI. CDR3 length equals 11 residues. This CDR3 is CASFLTTEAFF. The CDR3 nucleotides read TGTGCCAGCTTCTTAACAACTGAAGCTTTCTTT.

The V gene is TRBV5-6, the J gene TRBJ1-1; the D gene is possibly TRBD1 (6 bases). Trimming took 0 bases from V and 6 from J, leaving 12 bases between them. The germline V gene has CDR1 SGHDT and CDR2 YYEEEE. The CDR3 has 14 residues. The CDR3 DNA reads as TGTGCCAGCAGCTTGGGGGCGACAGGTCCTGAAGCTTTCTTT. The encoded protein is CASSLGATGPEAFF. The full variable domain, rest sourced from reference TRBV5-6 and TRBJ1-1, is DAGVTQSPTHLIKTRGQQVTLRCSPKSGHDTVSWYQQALGQGPQFIFQYYEEEERQRGNFPDRFSGHQFPNYSSELNVNALLLGDSALYLCASSLGATGPEAFFGQGTRLTVV.

This chain links TRBV2 with TRBJ2-2, with 9 bases aligning to TRBD2. The V segment lost 2 bases and the J segment 12 bases; nucleotides outside the gene matches: 10. The germline V gene has CDR1 SNHLY and CDR2 FYNNEI. The CDR3 contains 15 residues. CDR3 protein: CASSEIGSGSGKLFF. The CDR3 DNA reads TGTGCCAGCAGTGAAATAGGTAGCGGGAGTGGGAAGCTGTTTTTT.

This clone appeared a single time. The V gene is TRBV6-1, the J gene TRBJ1-2; D not resolved. V lost 2 bases to trimming and J lost 2 bases, with 12 bases between them. CDR3 length: 15 residues. Germline V gene data show CDR1 as MNHNS and CDR2 as SASEGT. The CDR3 region is CASSERGIANYGYTF. Written as DNA, the CDR3 is TGTGCCAGCAGTGAACGCGGCATCGCAAACTATGGCTACACCTTC.

The chain links TRBV4-1 to TRBJ2-7; 8 nucleotides line up with TRBD2. Trimming at V came to 0 bases and at J to 2 bases, leaving 9 bases not matched to a gene. Germline V gives CDR1 MGHRA, CDR2 YSYEKL. The CDR3 sequence is 17 residues long. The CDR3 sequence is CASSQDQERGTPYEQYF. Written as DNA, the CDR3 is TGCGCCAGCAGCCAAGATCAGGAGCGGGGGACCCCCTACGAGCAGTACTTC.

Only a few counts were recorded for this clone. V gene TRBV27 combines with J gene TRBJ1-5; D gene ambiguous. The V gene lost 6 bases and the J gene lost 5 bases, with 8 bases spanning the gap. The germline gives CDR1 MNHEY, CDR2 SMNVEV (reference sequence). There are 12 residues in the CDR3. The CDR3 coding sequence is TGTGCCAGCAGCTCCAGTCATCAGCCCCAGCATTTT. It is translated as CASSSSHQPQHF.

In nucleotides, the CDR3 is TGCGCCAGCAGAGATGAGGGTAGCAATCAGCCCCAGCATTTT. It translates to CASRDEGSNQPQHF. V usage is TRBV4-1 and J usage is TRBJ1-5; D is uncertain. The CDR3 length is 14 residues. V dropped 6 bases and J dropped 0 bases, with 9 bases sitting between them. From germline, CDR1 is MGHRA and CDR2 YSYEKL.

This clone has only a few counts. V and J are TRBV6-1 and TRBJ1-2; 9 bases agree with TRBD1. The CDR3 contains 17 residues. V lost 6 bases to trimming and J lost 5 bases; unmatched junction nucleotides: 16. Per the germline V gene, CDR1 is MNHNS and CDR2 is SASEGT. The CDR3 DNA reads TGTGCCAGCAGGGAACACGGGACAGGGAAGGAGTGGTATGGCTACACCTTC. It is translated as CASREHGTGKEWYGYTF.

This clone was observed a handful of times. The CDR3 sequence: CASSLGPDYGYTF. The CDR3, as DNA: TGTGCCAGCAGCTTGGGTCCGGACTATGGCTACACCTTC. The rearrangement links TRBV5-8 to TRBJ1-2; D call uncertain. Germline V CDR1 and CDR2: SGHTS, YDEGEE. Deletions cut 0 bases from V and 3 bases from J, with 6 bases between. The CDR3 totals 13 residues.

This clone was counted a single time. J is TRBJ1-2 and V is TRBV4-1; TRBD1 might be the D (5 bases). Germline V gene data show CDR1 as MGHRA and CDR2 as YSYEKL. CDR3 size: 16 residues. The V end lost 3 bases, the J end lost 6 bases, and 20 bases lay between the germline ends. The CDR3 nucleotides read TGCGCCAGCAGCCACCCCCCGGGGGTGAGCAGGGATGGCTACACCTTC. Amino acids: CASSHPPGVSRDGYTF.

The rearrangement links TRBV7-9 to TRBJ1-1; TRBD1 aligns across 7 bases. The germline CDR1 and CDR2 sequences are SEHNR and FQNEAQ (reference sequence). This CDR3 region has 12 residues. Losses at the gene ends were 7 bases for V and 6 bases for J; bases not matched to a gene: 5. This CDR3 reads CASTGGGPEAFF. The CDR3 DNA reads TGTGCCAGCACGGGAGGGGGCCCTGAAGCTTTCTTT.

The CDR3 spells CASSATGSVNTEAFF. CDR3 in DNA: TGTGCCAGCAGTGCGACAGGGTCGGTGAACACTGAAGCTTTCTTT. The V and J genes are TRBV6-4 and TRBJ1-1, with 7 bases that match TRBD1. V was pared by 4 bases and J by 0 bases, with 5 bases of the junction left unmatched. Per the germline V gene, CDR1 is MRHNA and CDR2 is SNTAGT. The CDR3 is 15 amino acids.

The rearrangement links TRBV27 to TRBJ2-5; 12 bases agree with TRBD2. Germline loops: CDR1 MNHEY, CDR2 SMNVEV (reference sequence). This CDR3 comprises 15 residues. V was pared by 6 bases and J by 1 base, with 3 bases of the junction left unmatched. CDR3 in amino acids: CASRGTSGFQETQYF. The CDR3 DNA reads as TGTGCCAGCAGAGGGACTAGCGGGTTCCAAGAGACCCAGTACTTC.

The chain uses TRBV19 and TRBJ2-7, with D possibly being TRBD1 (6 bases). V was pared by 6 bases and J by 3 bases, with 12 bases between. Germline CDR1 reads LNHDA; CDR2 reads SQIVND (reference sequence). This CDR3 comprises 13 residues. CDR3 loop: CASRRQGFYEQYF. Here the CDR3 DNA reads TGTGCCAGTAGACGTCAGGGGTTCTACGAGCAGTACTTC.

The gene calls are TRBV5-5 and TRBJ2-7; D unresolved. The CDR3 covers 14 residues. Germline CDR1 and CDR2: SGHKS and YYEKEE (reference sequence). The V end was cut by 1 base, the J end by 6 bases, with 14 bases between. CDR3 DNA sequence: TGTGCCAGCAGCTTGTTAGTGGGCCTAAGCGAGCAGTACTTC. Amino acid sequence: CASSLLVGLSEQYF.

The V and J genes are TRBV6-6 and TRBJ1-1; the D gene is possibly TRBD1 (5 bases). CDR1 and CDR2 from the germline V gene are MNHNY and SVGAGI (reference sequence). Between the trimmed V and J ends, which lost 5 bases and 1 base, there was a span of 11 bases. The CDR3 covers 14 residues. The CDR3 spells CASSPQGTNTEAFF. The CDR3 bases are TGTGCCAGCAGTCCGCAGGGTACGAACACTGAAGCTTTCTTT.

The chain recombines TRBV28 with TRBJ2-7; 8 bases are a match to TRBD1. Germline lookup yields CDR1 MDHEN and CDR2 SYDVKM. This CDR3 has 15 amino acids. The ends lost 3 bases at V and 2 bases at J; junction bases unmatched: 6. CDR3 in DNA: TGTGCCAGCAGTTTCCATGGACAGGGACCCTACGAGCAGTACTTC. Protein: CASSFHGQGPYEQYF.

V and J are TRBV6-1 and TRBJ1-1; no clear D. Germline assignment: CDR1 MNHNS and CDR2 SASEGT. This CDR3 comprises 14 residues. V lost 1 base and J lost 3, with 9 bases in between. CDR3 DNA: TGTGCCAGCAGTGAAGACGTACGGGACACTGAAGCTTTCTTT. Protein product: CASSEDVRDTEAFF.